This is a list of T cell receptor beta chains from one sample in a study of blood T cell repertoires in COVID-19. This table comes from immunoSEQ multiplex PCR, and its TCRdb copy is limited to in-frame clones, with some not included. The sample lists 30,000 to 40,000 clones, roughly 80% seen once, with about 3.9% in the top ten. The specimen was peripheral blood. Every receptor here comes from a man aged 50-60 years with acute or convalescent COVID-19. Each CDR3 is given with its conserved first and last residue. Fields, in order: J gene, clone size, D gene, V gene, CDR3 protein, CDR3 DNA. The D gene is left open where the match is weak. Clone size is shown for a subset of rows, as once, few, many or a class of expanded clone.

TRBJ1-4	.	.	TRBV28	CASSSTGRHEKLFF	TGTGCCAGCAGTTCGACAGGACGTCATGAAAAACTGTTTTTT
TRBJ2-1	.	.	TRBV18	CASSLSGDYNEQFF	TGTGCCAGCTCACTATCAGGGGATTACAATGAGCAGTTCTTC
TRBJ2-5	once	.	TRBV5-1	CASSLAGGQETQYF	TGCGCCAGCAGCCTTGCCGGAGGACAAGAGACCCAGTACTTC
TRBJ2-3	.	.	TRBV9	CASSQGDTQYF	TGTGCCAGCAGCCAGGGTGATACGCAGTATTTT
TRBJ2-1	.	TRBD2	TRBV27	CASSLSTSGSYEQFF	TGTGCCAGCAGTTTATCGACTAGCGGGAGTTATGAGCAGTTCTTC
TRBJ2-7	.	TRBD2	TRBV7-9	CASQGEREGGEQYF	TGTGCCAGCCAGGGGGAGCGGGAGGGCGGCGAGCAGTACTTC
TRBJ1-2	few	TRBD1	TRBV5-4	CASSLARGQGYGYTF	TGTGCCAGCAGCTTGGCTAGGGGGCAGGGCTATGGCTACACCTTC
TRBJ2-5	.	.	TRBV3-1/TRBV3-2	CASSHRLAGEVTQYF	TGTGCCAGCAGCCATCGACTAGCAGGGGAAGTGACCCAGTACTTC
TRBJ2-1	few	TRBD1	TRBV28	CASSFRQGSWGNEQFF	TGTGCCAGCAGTTTTAGACAGGGTAGCTGGGGCAATGAGCAGTTCTTC
TRBJ1-5	.	.	TRBV24-1	CATSDSRGYPGQPQHF	TGTGCCACCAGTGATTCCAGGGGTTACCCAGGTCAGCCCCAGCATTTT
TRBJ2-1	.	.	TRBV4-1	CASSQGIYNEQFF	TGCGCCAGCAGCCAAGGTATCTATAATGAGCAGTTCTTC
TRBJ1-1	few	.	TRBV10-3	CAISEPRQVQAFF	TGTGCCATCAGTGAGCCCCGACAGGTCCAAGCTTTCTTT
TRBJ1-5	.	.	TRBV29-1	CSATQEFSQPQHF	TGCAGCGCCACACAGGAGTTTAGTCAGCCCCAGCATTTT
TRBJ1-5	.	.	TRBV28	CASSFHLGQGHQPQHF	TGTGCCAGCAGTTTCCATTTAGGGCAGGGCCATCAGCCCCAGCATTTT
TRBJ1-5	.	TRBD1	TRBV19	CASSIRTGDQPQHF	TGTGCCAGTAGTATACGGACAGGGGATCAGCCCCAGCATTTT
TRBJ2-7	.	TRBD2	TRBV19	CASSITSGSSYEQYF	TGTGCCAGTAGTATTACTAGCGGGAGCTCCTACGAGCAGTACTTC
TRBJ2-7	.	TRBD2	TRBV7-9	CASSSPGTRAYEQYF	TGTGCCAGCAGCTCGCCCGGGACTAGAGCCTACGAGCAGTACTTC
TRBJ2-7	.	TRBD2	TRBV5-6	CASSLTSGPIEQYF	TGTGCCAGCAGCTTGACTAGCGGTCCCATCGAGCAGTACTTC
TRBJ2-3	.	TRBD1	TRBV5-1	CASSFSGTGVNTDTQYF	TGCGCCAGCAGCTTTTCCGGGACAGGGGTCAACACAGATACGCAGTATTTT
TRBJ1-4	few	TRBD1	TRBV5-1	CASSENTGANEKLFF	TGCGCCAGCAGCGAAAATACAGGGGCTAATGAAAAACTGTTTTTT
TRBJ2-7	once	.	TRBV2	CASSEYRSGDEQYF	TGTGCCAGCAGTGAATACAGGTCCGGCGACGAGCAGTACTTC
TRBJ1-1	few	.	TRBV18	CASSPLTGTEAFF	TGTGCCAGCTCACCACTAACAGGGACCGAAGCTTTCTTT
TRBJ2-2	.	TRBD1	TRBV6-5	CASSQGQGAIGELFF	TGTGCCAGCAGCCAGGGACAGGGGGCGATCGGGGAGCTGTTTTTT
TRBJ1-6	.	.	TRBV5-1	CASSRGTGNLGSPLHF	TGCGCCAGCAGTCGGGGAACAGGGAACTTAGGTTCACCCCTCCACTTT
TRBJ1-5	.	.	TRBV9	CASSSRPGNDQPQHF	TGTGCCAGCAGCTCTAGGCCAGGGAATGATCAGCCCCAGCATTTT
TRBJ2-5	.	TRBD1	TRBV11-1	CASSSGQGDAETQYF	TGTGCCAGCAGCTCGGGACAGGGGGACGCAGAGACCCAGTACTTC